This entry lists 22 T cell receptor beta chains sequenced from one sample in a study of blood T cell repertoires in COVID-19. Only in-frame clones appear in the TCRdb table, and some are missing; sequencing was by immunoSEQ multiplex PCR. This table has about 44,000 clones, roughly 80% appearing once. Sample: peripheral blood. Receptors originate from a human donor in a cohort sampled during active COVID-19.

V gene TRBV5-1 combines with J gene TRBJ2-3, with 8 bases identical to TRBD1. V lost 4 bases to trimming and J lost 0 bases; unmatched junction nucleotides: 4. Germline CDR1 reads SGHRS; CDR2 reads YFSETQ. The CDR3 loop spans 15 amino acids. The CDR3 coding sequence is TGCGCCAGCAGCCCAAGACAGGGGAGCACAGATACGCAGTATTTT. Protein product: CASSPRQGSTDTQYF.

The DNA for the CDR3 is TGTGCCAGCAGCTTACAGGGAAGTCGCGAGCAGTACTTC. Translating it yields CASSLQGSREQYF. The chain joins TRBV7-2 to TRBJ2-7; D possibly corresponds to TRBD1 (5 bases). CDR3 length equals 13 residues. V gave up 2 bases and J gave up 6 bases, with 11 bases separating them. Germline loops: CDR1 SGHTA, CDR2 FQGNSA.

This sequence joins TRBV28 and TRBJ2-3, with 10 bases matching TRBD2. From germline, CDR1 is MDHEN and CDR2 SYDVKM. The CDR3 is 16 amino acids. Germline trimming cut 5 bases from V and 0 bases from J; bases unmatched to any gene: 5. CDR3 residues: CASSTTSGTSTDTQYF. The CDR3 nucleotides are TGTGCCAGCAGTACCACTAGCGGGACTAGCACAGATACGCAGTATTTT. The whole variable domain, filled in from reference TRBV28 and TRBJ2-3, reads DVKVTQSSRYLVKRTGEKVFLECVQDMDHENMFWYRQDPGLGLRLIYFSYDVKMKEKGDIPEGYSVSREKKERFSLILESASTNQTSMYLCASSTTSGTSTDTQYFGPGTRLTVL.

This clone has just one count. The V and J genes are TRBV5-1 and TRBJ1-2; TRBD1 matches at 10 bases. The CDR3 spans 14 residues. The trim removed 3 bases at V and 7 bases at J, leaving 6 bases unmatched. The V gene's germline CDR1 is SGHRS and CDR2 YFSETQ. CDR3 coding DNA: TGCGCCAGCAGCTGGGGACAGGGGAATGGTGGCTACACCTTC. As protein: CASSWGQGNGGYTF.

V and J are TRBV6-1 and TRBJ1-5; weak D call: TRBD1 (5 bases). V gave up 3 bases and J gave up 7 bases, with 13 bases separating them. The CDR3 extends over 14 amino acids. CDR1 and CDR2 from the germline V gene are MNHNS and SASEGT. The DNA of the CDR3 is TGTGCCAGCAGTGACAGGGCCCCCAGCCAGCCCCAGCATTTT. Translated: CASSDRAPSQPQHF.

The V call is TRBV5-5, the J call TRBJ1-1, with D unresolved. V lost 4 bases and J 0 bases, leaving 7 bases between the germline ends. Germline CDR1 SGHKS, CDR2 YYEKEE (reference sequence). The CDR3 runs to 13 residues. The CDR3 DNA reads TGTGCCAGCAGCCCCCAGGTGAACACTGAAGCTTTCTTT. This gives the protein CASSPQVNTEAFF.

CDR3 bases: TGTGCCAGTAGTCGGGAGACAGGGGGCGGATCACCCCTCCACTTT. Amino acid sequence: CASSRETGGGSPLHF. This chain uses TRBV19 with TRBJ1-6, with 10 bases fitting TRBD1. V shed 5 bases and J 10 bases; nucleotides not matched to a gene: 8. CDR1 is LNHDA, CDR2 SQIVND, per germline (reference sequence). The CDR3 totals 15 residues.

The J gene is TRBJ2-4, the V gene TRBV4-1; the match to TRBD2 covers 9 bases. Germline-derived CDR1 and CDR2 are MGHRA and YSYEKL. J lost 2 bases, V lost 4 bases, and 6 bases had no gene match. This CDR3 contains 16 residues. The CDR3 bases are TGCGCCAGCAGCCTTAGCGGGGGTCCTTCCAAAAACATTCAGTACTTC. This codes for CASSLSGGPSKNIQYF.

The genes are TRBV4-1 and TRBJ2-6, with D unclear. With 3 bases removed from V and 1 base from J, the gap between germline ends came to 10 bases. Germline V gene data show CDR1 as MGHRA and CDR2 as YSYEKL. The CDR3 runs to 16 residues. The CDR3 sequence: CASSHGTVSGANVLTF. The CDR3 DNA sequence: TGCGCCAGCAGCCATGGAACAGTATCTGGGGCCAACGTCCTGACTTTC.

The chain couples TRBV2 to TRBJ2-7; D is possibly TRBD1 (6 bases). In germline, CDR1 is SNHLY, CDR2 FYNNEI. The V end was cut by 4 bases, the J end by 3 bases, with 10 bases between. CDR3 length: 13 amino acids. CDR3 sequence: CASSVGQYYEQYV. CDR3 in DNA: TGTGCCAGCAGTGTTGGACAGTACTACGAGCAGTACGTC.

This clone was observed a single time. The chain links TRBV3-1 (or the pseudogene TRBV3-2) to TRBJ2-7; D is perhaps TRBD1 (6 bases). CDR3 length: 15 residues. CDR1 and CDR2 from the germline V gene are LGHDT and YNNKEL (reference sequence). V lost 0 bases and J lost 6, with 15 bases in between. The CDR3, as DNA: TGTGCCAGCAGCCAAGACCCACAGGGACCCGCCGAGCAGTACGTC. It specifies CASSQDPQGPAEQYV.

The CDR3 spells CASRTQGNYGYTF. CDR3 bases: TGTGCCAGCAGAACTCAGGGGAACTATGGCTACACCTTC. This chain uses TRBV12-3 or TRBV12-4 with TRBJ1-2, with D perhaps TRBD1 (6 bases). This CDR3 has 13 amino acids. V was pared by 6 bases and J by 2 bases, with 10 bases between.

V usage is TRBV18 and J usage is TRBJ2-3; 9 bases are shared with TRBD2. The CDR3 has 16 residues. Germline lookup yields CDR1 KGHSH and CDR2 LQKENI. J gave up 4 bases and V 0 bases, and 5 bases lay outside the gene matches. The CDR3 sequence is CASSPPGLALADTQYF. The CDR3 DNA reads TGTGCCAGCTCACCACCGGGACTAGCTCTCGCAGATACGCAGTATTTT.

The chain is built from TRBV6-5 and TRBJ1-2, with D possibly TRBD1 on 5 matching bases. The length of the CDR3 is 13 residues. Trimming left V 11 bases short and J 3 bases short, with 16 bases between. Looked up from germline, CDR1 is MNHEY and CDR2 is SVGAGI. CDR3 in DNA: TGTGCCGGCCAAGGGGTTACGGACTATGGCTACACCTTC. Protein sequence: CAGQGVTDYGYTF.

This sequence joins TRBV30 and TRBJ1-6; no reliable D call. The V end lost 2 bases, the J end lost 8 bases, and 7 bases lay between the germline ends. This CDR3 has 12 amino acids. Per the germline V gene, CDR1 is GTSNPN and CDR2 is SVGIG (reference sequence). CDR3 amino acids: CAWSPVDSPLHF. The CDR3, as DNA: TGTGCCTGGAGTCCGGTGGATTCACCCCTCCACTTT.

The chain recombines TRBV3-1 (or the pseudogene TRBV3-2) with TRBJ1-2; the match to TRBD1 covers 9 bases. J gave up 2 bases and V 1 base, and 8 bases lay outside the gene matches. The CDR3 covers 17 residues. Looked up from germline, CDR1 is LGHDT and CDR2 is YNNKEL (reference sequence). CDR3 protein: CASSQARPGTGNYGYTF. In DNA form, the CDR3 reads TGTGCCAGCAGCCAAGCTCGTCCCGGGACAGGGAACTATGGCTACACCTTC.

V is TRBV4-2 and J is TRBJ2-1, with 10 bases matching TRBD2. The CDR3 length is 17 residues. The germline gives CDR1 LGHNA, CDR2 YNFKEQ. V dropped 4 bases and J dropped 4; count of bases not matched to a gene: 10. CDR3 amino acids: CASSPVVDSGGYNEQFF. For the CDR3, the DNA is TGTGCCAGCAGCCCCGTGGTGGATAGCGGGGGGTACAATGAGCAGTTCTTC.

This rearrangement joins TRBV20-1 to TRBJ2-5; D might be TRBD1 (7 bases). The germline V and J ends were trimmed by 3 bases and 5 bases, with 10 bases remaining between them. The CDR3 contains 12 residues. The germline V gene encodes CDR1 DFQATT and CDR2 SNEGSKA (reference sequence). The CDR3 is CSASPGGETQYF. In DNA, the CDR3 is TGCAGTGCTAGTCCAGGGGGGGAGACCCAGTACTTC.

The chain has TRBV2 and TRBJ2-5; TRBD2 matches at 7 bases. Germline assignment: CDR1 SNHLY and CDR2 FYNNEI. This CDR3 has 12 amino acids. V dropped 7 bases and J dropped 4; count of bases not matched to a gene: 3. The CDR3 nucleotides are TGTGCCAGCATGGTAGCGGGAGAGACCCAGTACTTC. Its protein product is CASMVAGETQYF.

This chain uses TRBV6-2 or TRBV6-3 with TRBJ1-6, with TRBD1 matching 11 bases. The germline CDR1 and CDR2 sequences are MNHEY and SVGEGT. This CDR3 comprises 16 residues. The J segment lost 9 bases and the V segment lost 5 bases, leaving 9 bases of the junction unmatched. This CDR3 is CASSGQGAEVSSPLHF. The CDR3 coding sequence is TGTGCCAGCAGTGGACAGGGGGCAGAGGTTAGTTCACCCCTCCACTTT.

The rearrangement links TRBV9 to TRBJ2-5; possible D gene TRBD2, 6 bases. CDR3 length: 14 amino acids. Trimming removed 0 bases from V and 3 bases from J, with 9 bases in between. Germline V gene sequence: CDR1 SGDLS, CDR2 YYNGEE. CDR3 sequence (DNA): TGTGCCAGCAGCGTAGCTAGCGTGAAAGAGACCCAGTACTTC. Protein sequence: CASSVASVKETQYF.

The genes are TRBV9 and TRBJ2-5; the D gene is possibly TRBD2 (5 bases). Germline V lookup: CDR1 SGDLS, CDR2 YYNGEE. The V gene lost 6 bases and the J gene lost 1 base, with 16 bases spanning the gap. The CDR3 length is 15 residues. The CDR3 loop is CASTKDGIPQETQYF. The CDR3 DNA reads as TGTGCCAGCACCAAAGACGGGATCCCCCAAGAGACCCAGTACTTC.